Listed here are 16 T cell receptor beta chains from one sample, sequenced in a study of blood T cell repertoires in COVID-19 (dated by TCRdb to the early 2020s). The library was prepared using the immunoSEQ multiplex PCR assay. Drawn from immuneACCESS, this table holds only the in-frame rearrangements with V and J called that TCRdb kept. Clones are partly lost; checked studies trace under half to an unresolved V gene and leave the rest unexplained. Counted in this sample were under 150,000 clones; more than 70% of them appeared once. 28% of the sample goes to the ten largest clones. The sequenced sample was peripheral blood. The receptors were sampled from a human donor in a cohort sampled during active COVID-19.

The J gene is TRBJ1-2, the V gene TRBV7-2, with TRBD1 matching 7 bases. CDR1 and CDR2 (germline): SGHTA, FQGNSA. The ends lost 4 bases at V and 8 bases at J; junction bases unmatched: 4. CDR3 length equals 12 residues. The CDR3 region has the DNA TGTGCCAGCAGCTCTCAGGGGGGCGGCTACACCTTC. This gives the protein CASSSQGGGYTF.

The chain uses TRBV6-5 and TRBJ2-5, with D possibly being TRBD2 (5 bases). Per the germline V gene, CDR1 is MNHEY and CDR2 is SVGAGI. V gave up 7 bases and J gave up 0 bases, with 9 bases separating them. The CDR3 covers 13 residues. Here the CDR3 DNA reads TGTGCCAGCACCCAGAGGGACCAAGAGACCCAGTACTTC. Translation: CASTQRDQETQYF.

The genes are TRBV27 and TRBJ1-1; 9 bases are a match to TRBD1. V lost 0 bases to trimming and J lost 1 base; unmatched junction nucleotides: 9. Germline loops: CDR1 MNHEY, CDR2 SMNVEV (reference sequence). This CDR3 region has 18 residues. The CDR3 sequence: CASSLSSEGGQGNTEAFF. The CDR3 DNA follows: TGTGCCAGCAGTTTATCGTCGGAGGGGGGACAGGGGAACACTGAAGCTTTCTTT.

For the CDR3, the DNA is TGTGCCAGCAGTTCGACAGGGGGCCAGCCCCAGCATTTT. As protein: CASSSTGGQPQHF. V is TRBV6-6 and J is TRBJ1-5; 10 bases fit TRBD1. This CDR3 has 13 amino acids. Germline CDR1 reads MNHNY; CDR2 reads SVGAGI (reference sequence). Losses at the gene ends were 4 bases for V and 7 bases for J; bases not matched to a gene: 1.

Turning to this clone: The germline gene is not matched at one end of the junction; a read error may be the cause. V and J are TRBV7-7 and TRBJ2-2; 10 bases map to TRBD1. Germline-derived CDR1 and CDR2 are SSHAT and FNYEAQ (reference sequence). This CDR3 contains 16 residues. The chain's CDR3 is CASSVAGTGDTGELFF. CDR3 sequence (DNA): TGTGCTAGCAGCGTAGCCGGGACAGGGGACACCGGGGAGCTGTTTTTT.

This clone has only one observation. The rearrangement links TRBV27 to TRBJ1-5; 10 bases are a match to TRBD1. V shed 6 bases, J shed 0 bases, and the junction held 8 bases outside the gene matches. The CDR3 totals 17 residues. Germline assignment: CDR1 MNHEY and CDR2 SMNVEV (reference sequence). This CDR3 reads CASRAGTGAYSNQPQHF. The CDR3 coding sequence is TGTGCCAGCAGAGCCGGGACAGGGGCTTATAGCAATCAGCCCCAGCATTTT.

The chain uses TRBV10-2 and TRBJ2-3; TRBD2 aligns across 8 bases. The CDR3 has 15 amino acids. The germline V gene has CDR1 WSHSY and CDR2 SAAADI. Unmatched junction bases numbered 5, after V lost 4 bases and J lost 2 bases. The CDR3 loop reads CASSGEREITDTQYF. The CDR3 DNA reads TGCGCCAGCAGTGGGGAGCGGGAGATCACAGATACGCAGTATTTT.

This clone came up a few times. CDR3 protein: CASSPGTGDPQHF. The CDR3 DNA is TGTGCCAGCAGTCCCGGGACAGGGGACCCCCAGCATTTT. This chain links TRBV12-3 or TRBV12-4 with TRBJ1-5, with 10 bases fitting TRBD1. The CDR3 consists of 13 residues. V lost 5 bases, J lost 10 bases, and 5 bases stayed unmatched.

This chain links TRBV30 with TRBJ1-4; D is unclear. The CDR3 is 14 amino acids. Germline V lookup: CDR1 GTSNPN, CDR2 SVGIG (reference sequence). Trimming pared 0 bases from V and 4 bases from J, leaving 9 bases between. For the CDR3, the DNA is TGTGCCTGGAGTGTACAACTAGGTAATGAAAAACTGTTTTTT. Amino acid sequence: CAWSVQLGNEKLFF.

This clone was counted at least ten times. The rearrangement uses TRBV9 and TRBJ1-5, with 11 bases aligning to TRBD1. The CDR3 covers 15 residues. Trimming removed 4 bases from V and 7 bases from J; junction bases left unmatched: 7. The germline gives CDR1 SGDLS, CDR2 YYNGEE. In DNA, the CDR3 is TGTGCCAGCAGCTCTACCGGGACAGGGGGACAGCCCCAGCATTTT. Translating gives CASSSTGTGGQPQHF.

CDR3 DNA: TGTGCCATCAGTGAGTCTGGACAGAGCTCCTACAATGAGCAGTTCTTC. Residues: CAISESGQSSYNEQFF. The chain uses TRBV10-3 and TRBJ2-1; D possibly corresponds to TRBD1 (6 bases). Germline-derived CDR1 and CDR2 are ENHRY and SYGVKD. CDR3 length: 16 amino acids. Trimming removed 0 bases at V and 0 bases at J, with 9 bases between.

The chain recombines TRBV3-1 (or the pseudogene TRBV3-2) with TRBJ2-7; 9 bases match TRBD1. The CDR3 runs 15 residues. The ends lost 4 bases at V and 8 bases at J; junction bases unmatched: 12. Germline-derived CDR1 and CDR2 are LGHDT and YNNKEL (reference sequence). CDR3: CASSPSGTGIYQQYF. DNA for the CDR3: TGTGCCAGCAGCCCAAGCGGGACAGGGATTTATCAGCAGTACTTC.

This sequence joins TRBV7-2 and TRBJ2-7; the D gene is possibly TRBD2 (5 bases). The length of the CDR3 is 15 residues. Germline V gene lookup returns CDR1 SGHTA and CDR2 FQGNSA. Between the trimmed V and J ends, which lost 3 bases and 1 base, there was a span of 13 bases. DNA for the CDR3: TGTGCCAGCAGCTTCTCCTTGCCGGGGTCCTACGAGCAGTACTTC. Protein sequence: CASSFSLPGSYEQYF.

V is TRBV5-1 and J is TRBJ2-3; 9 bases line up with TRBD1. The germline CDR1 and CDR2 sequences are SGHRS and YFSETQ. The CDR3 has 15 residues. After removal of 0 bases from V and 5 bases from J, the junction contained 4 bases not matched to a gene. The CDR3: CASSLVQGAQDTQYF. CDR3 in DNA: TGCGCCAGCAGCTTGGTACAGGGGGCGCAAGATACGCAGTATTTT.

This chain joins TRBV12-3 or TRBV12-4 and TRBJ1-1; D ambiguous. The CDR3 spans 13 residues. Trimming took 6 bases from V and 1 from J, leaving 9 bases between them. CDR3 amino acids: CASRADGNTEAFF. CDR3 DNA sequence: TGTGCCAGCAGAGCGGACGGGAACACTGAAGCTTTCTTT.

The rearrangement uses TRBV5-1 and TRBJ1-2, with D perhaps TRBD1 (6 bases). CDR3 length equals 14 residues. Germline CDR1 and CDR2: SGHRS and YFSETQ. With 3 bases removed from V and 2 bases from J, the gap between germline ends came to 11 bases. This CDR3 is CASSSSGGNYGYTF. The CDR3 DNA reads TGCGCCAGCAGCTCTTCGGGGGGCAACTATGGCTACACCTTC.